This is a list of T cell receptor beta chains from one sample in a study of shared clonotypes between healthy human individuals. Using immunoSEQ multiplex PCR, the repertoire was profiled, and TCRdb retains in-frame clones only, with some absent. Among some 530,000 clones, 81% were seen once, and the ten largest hold more than 9.5%. Sequencing was done on a sample of PBMCs. The origin of the receptors is a woman in her 40s in good health. Some clones in this sample may be carry-over from other donors' samples. The CDR3 runs from the conserved cysteine through the conserved F or W.

CDR3 protein	V gene	J gene	CDR3 length
CASSVTGGAETQYF	TRBV5-1	TRBJ2-5	14
CASSQDRGPSYEQYF	TRBV4-2	TRBJ2-7	15
CATGRGSSYEQYF	TRBV28	TRBJ2-7	13
CASSPGQGGYQPQHF	TRBV18	TRBJ1-5	15
CASGSLYTGELFF	TRBV9	TRBJ2-2	13
CASSPGGGVTEAFF	TRBV18	TRBJ1-1	14
CASSGQANTEAFF	TRBV5-1	TRBJ1-1	13
CAWSVGDLYEQYF	TRBV30	TRBJ2-7	13
CASTSLGRGPKEPQHF	TRBV28	TRBJ1-5	16
CASSFGGPMTTIYF	TRBV5-4	TRBJ1-3	14
CASSEEGQSFYGYTF	TRBV6-4	TRBJ1-2	15
CASSPQGASGYTF	TRBV27	TRBJ1-2	13
CASSPGLAGDNEQFF	TRBV18	TRBJ2-1	15
CASSRVSGDEQYF	TRBV7-2	TRBJ2-7	13
CASSATSANTGELFF	TRBV18	TRBJ2-2	15
CASSPGGGRERADTQYF	TRBV9	TRBJ2-3	17
CASSLYNGETQYF	TRBV5-4	TRBJ2-5	13
CASSFQLGNTGELFF	TRBV7-9	TRBJ2-2	15
CASSLGDPRGEQFF	TRBV11-3	TRBJ2-1	14
CASKADYRGRGDTEAFF	TRBV7-9	TRBJ1-1	17
CASSQEWEENPYGYTF	TRBV4-3	TRBJ1-2	16
CASRPTSATNEKLFF	TRBV7-6	TRBJ1-4	15